The next 4 T cell receptor beta chains were all read from a single sample in a study of Ad26.COV2.S vaccination and SARS-CoV-2 variants. Treatment reported: around 19 received Ad26.COV2.S at low or high dose, single or two shots; several received placebo; per-sample allocation not given. Sampling happened 63 days after the first vaccine or placebo injection. Sequencing used immunoSEQ multiplex PCR; TCRdb keeps in-frame clones, though not all of them. There are 200,000 to 300,000 clones in the sample; more than 75% occur only once, and around 11% lies in the top ten. The sample in question was peripheral blood, obtained in a trial of Ad26.COV2.S vaccine versus placebo. These receptors all stem from a person aged 18-65 years who received the Ad26.COV2.S COVID-19 vaccine or a placebo.

The rearrangement uses TRBV5-6 and TRBJ1-1; 8 bases agree with TRBD1. This CDR3 region has 14 residues. After removal of 4 bases from V and 1 base from J, the junction contained 3 bases not matched to a gene. The germline V gene encodes CDR1 SGHDT and CDR2 YYEEEE. The CDR3 DNA is TGTGCCAGCAGCCCGGGGACAGGGAACACTGAAGCTTTCTTT. Translation gives CASSPGTGNTEAFF.

The V and J genes are TRBV19 and TRBJ1-1; D unresolved. Germline CDR1 is LNHDA and CDR2 is SQIVND (reference sequence). The V end lost 4 bases, the J end lost 1 base, and 10 bases lay between the germline ends. The CDR3 length is 14 residues. CDR3 region: CASSTQTGNTEAFF. The CDR3 DNA sequence: TGTGCCAGTAGTACTCAGACGGGGAACACTGAAGCTTTCTTT.

This clone was counted only a few times. CDR3 region: CATSDSGRLFGGELFF. CDR3 bases: TGTGCCACCAGTGATTCCGGACGTCTTTTCGGCGGGGAGCTGTTTTTT. This sequence joins TRBV24-1 and TRBJ2-2, with D hard to call. The CDR3 is 16 residues long. CDR1 is KGHDR, CDR2 SFDVKD, per germline. V lost 2 bases to trimming and J lost 7 bases, with 16 bases between them.

The chain combines TRBV4-3 with TRBJ1-1; D possibly corresponds to TRBD1 (6 bases). Germline V gives CDR1 LGHNA, CDR2 YSLEER. This CDR3 is 13 amino acids long. The ends were cut back, 0 bases at V and 13 bases at J, with 15 bases in the middle. The CDR3 is CASSQDGGGRGFF. The CDR3 DNA is TGCGCCAGCAGCCAAGATGGAGGGGGTAGGGGTTTCTTT.